Listed below are T cell receptor beta chains from one sample, sequenced in a study of blood T cell repertoires in COVID-19. Repertoires were generated with immunoSEQ multiplex PCR, while TCRdb's copy carries only in-frame clones and drops some. The sample includes roughly 140,000 clones, just over 85% of them seen just once. Sequencing was performed on peripheral blood. The receptors shown here come from a man between 65 and 85 years old with acute or convalescent COVID-19. Each CDR3 is given with its conserved first and last residue. Each record gives: V gene, D gene, CDR3 protein. The D gene is left open where the match is weak.

v_gene: TRBV7-6; d_gene: TRBD2; CDR3aa: CASSPGTSGNEQFF
v_gene: TRBV25-1; d_gene: TRBD2; CDR3aa: CASSSGNEQFF
v_gene: TRBV5-1; d_gene: TRBD1; CDR3aa: CASSLGGQGTDTQYF
v_gene: TRBV7-2; d_gene: NA; CDR3aa: CASSLDNRPNTEAFF
v_gene: TRBV7-2; d_gene: TRBD2; CDR3aa: CASRRRTSVDEQYF
v_gene: TRBV19; d_gene: NA; CDR3aa: CASSISRTEAFF
v_gene: TRBV5-1; d_gene: TRBD2; CDR3aa: CASSLAALAGGETQYF
v_gene: TRBV30; d_gene: TRBD1; CDR3aa: CAWSRQGGTEAFF
v_gene: TRBV19; d_gene: TRBD1; CDR3aa: CASRPEDRGYNEQFF
v_gene: TRBV28; d_gene: NA; CDR3aa: CASSLATAYGYTF
v_gene: TRBV4-2; d_gene: TRBD2; CDR3aa: CASSSQVPLAGYEQYF
v_gene: TRBV18; d_gene: TRBD1; CDR3aa: CASSQPTGGQTGELFF
v_gene: TRBV11-3; d_gene: NA; CDR3aa: CASSLGGFQETQYF
v_gene: TRBV7-2; d_gene: NA; CDR3aa: CASSLQHQGLYEQYF
v_gene: TRBV20-1; d_gene: NA; CDR3aa: CSASTGYGNQPQHF
v_gene: TRBV30; d_gene: NA; CDR3aa: CAWSVEVTEAFF
v_gene: TRBV6-6; d_gene: NA; CDR3aa: CASSYSPGTPTYEQYF
v_gene: TRBV13; d_gene: NA; CDR3aa: CASSSQTSSGNTIYF
v_gene: TRBV11-2; d_gene: TRBD2; CDR3aa: CASSLDVGLGNEQFF
v_gene: TRBV7-9; d_gene: TRBD1; CDR3aa: CASSTGQGAYEKLFF
v_gene: TRBV6-6; d_gene: NA; CDR3aa: CASNLGGRNQPQHF
v_gene: TRBV5-1; d_gene: NA; CDR3aa: CASSLAAGVETQYF
v_gene: TRBV7-3; d_gene: TRBD1; CDR3aa: CASSFTGQGAKTQYF
v_gene: TRBV5-4; d_gene: NA; CDR3aa: CASSLGGRGTGELFF
v_gene: TRBV18; d_gene: TRBD1; CDR3aa: CASSPLDREETQYF
v_gene: TRBV5-1; d_gene: TRBD2; CDR3aa: CASSLVGTSGSRDTQYF
v_gene: TRBV25-1; d_gene: TRBD1; CDR3aa: CASSEYGTGRTGELFF
v_gene: TRBV6-6; d_gene: NA; CDR3aa: CASTSGPLTGELFF
v_gene: TRBV19; d_gene: TRBD2; CDR3aa: CASSKGESSGIFYEQYF
v_gene: TRBV19; d_gene: TRBD2; CDR3aa: CASSTWTSGDEQFF
v_gene: TRBV27; d_gene: NA; CDR3aa: CASSLGAYYGYTF
v_gene: TRBV29-1; d_gene: NA; CDR3aa: CSVAPTVQLNEQFF
v_gene: TRBV3-1/TRBV3-2; d_gene: TRBD2; CDR3aa: CASSRTSGRDETQYF
v_gene: TRBV18; d_gene: NA; CDR3aa: CASSTGSNQPQHF
v_gene: TRBV19; d_gene: TRBD1; CDR3aa: CASRPDRGRYNEQFF
v_gene: TRBV6-5; d_gene: NA; CDR3aa: CASSYLAGITGELFF
v_gene: TRBV2; d_gene: NA; CDR3aa: CASSEAGHEQFF
v_gene: TRBV5-1; d_gene: NA; CDR3aa: CASSSATGITGELFF
v_gene: TRBV6-1; d_gene: NA; CDR3aa: CASSDPGGLNTEAFF
v_gene: TRBV27; d_gene: NA; CDR3aa: CASSFRGNNQPQHF
v_gene: TRBV2; d_gene: NA; CDR3aa: CASRVGSANEKLFF
v_gene: TRBV5-1; d_gene: TRBD1; CDR3aa: CASTPTRDRVTGELFF
v_gene: TRBV10-3; d_gene: TRBD2; CDR3aa: CAISVGLAGDYTGELFF
v_gene: TRBV28; d_gene: NA; CDR3aa: CASGLLNTEAFF
v_gene: TRBV24-1; d_gene: TRBD1; CDR3aa: CATTGTDNTGELFF
v_gene: TRBV29-1; d_gene: NA; CDR3aa: CSVEEPSSPAYEQYF
v_gene: TRBV11-3; d_gene: NA; CDR3aa: CASSPTGGSYEQYF
v_gene: TRBV5-1; d_gene: NA; CDR3aa: CASSDLDRGAMNTEAFF
v_gene: TRBV9; d_gene: TRBD1; CDR3aa: CASSVFQGEGETQYF
v_gene: TRBV23-1; d_gene: NA; CDR3aa: CASSQYLGRENRYEQYF
v_gene: TRBV5-1; d_gene: TRBD1; CDR3aa: CASSVQQGGVSPLHF
v_gene: TRBV3-1/TRBV3-2; d_gene: TRBD2; CDR3aa: CASSQVLAGNTGELFF
v_gene: TRBV28; d_gene: TRBD1; CDR3aa: CASRPNDRGRKGTEAFF